This passage covers 30 T cell receptor beta chains from one sample sequenced in a study of T-cell memory formation after mild COVID-19. TCRdb passed the 5' RACE reads through MiXCR, listing each CDR3 protein once. The top ten hold roughly 21% of the sample, which has about 390,000 distinct CDR3 sequences, around a sixth seen once. Sequencing was done on a sample of PBMCs or a T cell subset sorted from them (not recorded which). These receptors were collected from a man between 18 and 35 years old who had mild COVID-19 (a few samples of this study predate the infection). Cell type and time point are not known.

V is TRBV5-5 and J is TRBJ1-2; D perhaps matches TRBD1 (6 bases). V lost 4 bases, J lost 1 base, and 11 bases lay in between. From germline, CDR1 is SGHKS and CDR2 YYEKEE (reference sequence). The CDR3 covers 14 residues. The CDR3, as DNA: TGTGCCAGCAGCCCGGACAGTCTTAACTATGGCTACACCTTC. It codes for CASSPDSLNYGYTF.

The chain has TRBV6-5 and TRBJ2-5; possibly TRBD2 for D (5 bases). Trimming took 5 bases from V and 5 from J, leaving 12 bases between them. The CDR3 consists of 13 residues. Germline V CDR1 and CDR2: MNHEY, SVGAGI. The CDR3 loop reads CASSNSAGETQYF. CDR3 coding DNA: TGTGCCAGCAGTAACAGCGCGGGTGAGACCCAGTACTTC.

The chain is built from TRBV4-3 and TRBJ2-1; the match to TRBD2 covers 8 bases. The germline gives CDR1 LGHNA, CDR2 YSLEER. This CDR3 region has 17 residues. Losses at the gene ends were 1 base for V and 5 bases for J; bases not matched to a gene: 10. The CDR3 protein is CASSQVGASGGNNEQFF. The CDR3 coding sequence is TGCGCCAGCAGCCAAGTTGGGGCAAGCGGGGGAAACAATGAGCAGTTCTTC.

The rearrangement uses TRBV6-5 and TRBJ1-1; TRBD1 matches 8 bases. J lost 2 bases, V lost 5 bases, and 10 bases had no gene match. Germline values: CDR1 MNHEY, CDR2 SVGAGI. This CDR3 region has 16 residues. The CDR3 loop is CASSLSKDRANTEAFF. CDR3 DNA sequence: TGTGCCAGCAGTCTTTCAAAGGACAGGGCAAACACTGAAGCTTTCTTT.

This clonotype was seen only a few times. This chain links TRBV2 with TRBJ2-2; TRBD1 or TRBD2 may be the D gene (6 bases each). CDR3 size: 15 residues. CDR1 is SNHLY and CDR2 is FYNNEI in the germline V gene. Trimming pared 6 bases from V and 2 bases from J, leaving 13 bases between. CDR3 protein: CASSPEGGNTGELFF. DNA for the CDR3: TGTGCCAGCAGCCCCGAGGGGGGCAACACCGGGGAGCTGTTTTTT.

The table lists this clonotype with many counts. V is TRBV28 and J is TRBJ1-1; D gene uncertain. Germline V gives CDR1 MDHEN, CDR2 SYDVKM. The germline V and J ends were trimmed by 8 bases and 0 bases, with 10 bases remaining between them. This CDR3 contains 13 residues. The CDR3 DNA reads as TGTGCCAGCGCCGGTTTGATGAACACTGAAGCTTTCTTT. It yields the protein CASAGLMNTEAFF.

This clonotype came up a few times. V usage is TRBV28 and J usage is TRBJ2-7; D assignment may be TRBD1 or TRBD2 (5 bases each). The V end lost 4 bases, the J end lost 0 bases, and 7 bases lay between the germline ends. Germline-derived CDR1 and CDR2 are MDHEN and SYDVKM. The CDR3 has 13 amino acids. CDR3 nucleotide sequence: TGTGCCAGCAGTTCAGGGAGCTCCTACGAGCAGTACGTC. This sequence encodes CASSSGSSYEQYV.

This clonotype was counted a few times. The chain employs TRBV12-3 or TRBV12-4 and TRBJ1-4; tentatively, D is TRBD1 (5 bases). The CDR3 is 14 amino acids. The ends were cut back, 5 bases at V and 8 bases at J, with 15 bases in the middle. CDR3 in DNA: TGTGCCAGCAGTGTCCGGGGCCCCTGGGAAAAACTGTTTTTT. Its translation: CASSVRGPWEKLFF.

This clonotype was detected ten times or more. The rearrangement uses TRBV7-2 and TRBJ2-7, with TRBD1 as a possible D gene (5 bases). Germline assignment: CDR1 SGHTA and CDR2 FQGNSA. The CDR3 sequence is 13 residues long. V was pared by 5 bases and J by 6 bases, with 14 bases between. CDR3 loop: CASSQTQDTEQYV. The CDR3 nucleotides read TGTGCCAGCAGCCAAACCCAGGACACCGAGCAGTACGTC.

The table lists this clonotype with many counts. This chain connects TRBV27 to TRBJ2-3, with unresolved D. The CDR3 totals 14 residues. V lost 7 bases and J lost 0, with 11 bases in between. Germline V lookup: CDR1 MNHEY, CDR2 SMNVEV (reference sequence). CDR3 amino acids: CASKRVASTDTQYF. The CDR3 DNA reads as TGTGCCAGCAAACGAGTAGCTAGCACAGATACGCAGTATTTT.

The chain is built from TRBV20-1 and TRBJ2-2; D remains unclear. The V end was cut by 5 bases, the J end by 3 bases, with 10 bases between. In germline, CDR1 is DFQATT, CDR2 SNEGSKA (reference sequence). This CDR3 has 13 residues. This CDR3 is CSAPEPYTGELFF. The CDR3 DNA sequence: TGCAGTGCTCCCGAGCCGTACACCGGGGAGCTGTTTTTT.

There are a few counts of this clonotype. The CDR3 sequence: CSATGRGVRNEQFF. In DNA form, the CDR3 reads TGCAGTGCTACTGGCAGGGGGGTAAGGAATGAGCAGTTCTTC. The chain combines TRBV20-1 with TRBJ2-1, with D perhaps TRBD1 (7 bases). Trimming removed 4 bases at V and 7 bases at J, with 17 bases between. Germline V gene data show CDR1 as DFQATT and CDR2 as SNEGSKA (reference sequence). The CDR3 extends over 14 amino acids.

This clonotype was counted between two and nine times. The chain employs TRBV6-2 or TRBV6-3 and TRBJ1-1; D remains unclear. V dropped 4 bases and J dropped 2 bases, with 14 bases sitting between them. Germline V gives CDR1 MNHEY, CDR2 SVGEGT. The CDR3 sequence is 15 residues long. In nucleotides, the CDR3 is TGTGCCAGCAGTTCCCCGCCCGAGGGAAACACTGAAGCTTTCTTT. It codes for CASSSPPEGNTEAFF.

There are a few counts of this clonotype. The V and J genes are TRBV4-3 and TRBJ2-3; 7 nucleotides align to TRBD2. The V and J ends lost 4 bases and 3 bases, in that order; junction bases with no gene match: 4. CDR1 LGHNA and CDR2 YSLEER come from the germline V gene. This CDR3 comprises 14 residues. The CDR3 sequence: CASSRNGGTDTQYF. The CDR3 coding sequence is TGCGCCAGCAGCCGGAACGGGGGGACAGATACGCAGTATTTT.

This clonotype was detected a few times. The chain joins TRBV7-2 to TRBJ2-6; perhaps TRBD2 as D (6 bases). V lost 4 bases and J lost 3, with 13 bases in between. From germline, CDR1 is SGHTA and CDR2 FQGNSA. The CDR3 has 16 residues. CDR3 sequence (DNA): TGTGCCAGCAGCTCGGGACTCCACCTTGGGGCCAACGTCCTGACTTTC. Translating gives CASSSGLHLGANVLTF.

As concerns this clonotype: A much larger clone differs by one base, so this may be a read error. No conserved phenylalanine or tryptophan is present at the end of the CDR3, so a read error is the likely explanation. The J gene is TRBJ1-2, the V gene TRBV7-2, with a tentative D call TRBD1 (5 bases). Trimming removed 6 bases at V and 4 bases at J, with 18 bases between. CDR1 and CDR2 from the germline V gene are SGHTA and FQGNSA. This CDR3 is 15 amino acids long. DNA for the CDR3: TGTGCCAGCAGTCCGACAGCAGGGTCTTCCTATGGCTACACCTTA. Its protein product is CASSPTAGSSYGYTL.

This chain joins TRBV29-1 and TRBJ1-5; 7 bases are shared with TRBD1. The CDR3 is made up of 12 amino acids. Germline lookup yields CDR1 SQVTM and CDR2 ANQGSEA. The J segment lost 3 bases and the V segment lost 6 bases, leaving 2 bases of the junction unmatched. Written as DNA, the CDR3 is TGCAGCGTGGGACAGATCAATCAGCCCCAGCATTTT. Translated, it gives CSVGQINQPQHF.

V gene TRBV6-5 combines with J gene TRBJ2-7, with 10 bases aligning to TRBD1. CDR3 length: 14 residues. Losses at the gene ends were 4 bases for V and 4 bases for J; bases not matched to a gene: 4. In germline, CDR1 is MNHEY, CDR2 SVGAGI. Written as DNA, the CDR3 is TGTGCCAGCAGTTCGACAGGGGGCATGTACGAGCAGTACTTC. Translating gives CASSSTGGMYEQYF.

This clonotype was detected only once. The chain combines TRBV4-1 with TRBJ1-1, with TRBD1 as a possible D gene (5 bases). The CDR3 is 15 amino acids. Per germline, CDR1 MGHRA and CDR2 YSYEKL. V shed 0 bases and J shed 4 bases, with 12 bases lying between them. CDR3 DNA sequence: TGCGCCAGCAGCCAAGATTTGGGGGGAGGCACTGAAGCTTTCTTT. Protein product: CASSQDLGGGTEAFF.

The chain employs TRBV20-1 and TRBJ2-2; D unresolved. V was cut by 5 bases and J by 3 bases, with 10 bases left in between. The CDR3 totals 13 residues. Germline CDR1 is DFQATT and CDR2 is SNEGSKA (reference sequence). The CDR3 DNA sequence: TGCAGTGCTGGACGTTTCGACACCGGGGAGCTGTTTTTT. Translated: CSAGRFDTGELFF.

Here the CDR3 reads CATSSNRDFSTDTQYF. The CDR3, as DNA: TGTGCCACCAGCAGTAACCGGGACTTCAGCACAGATACGCAGTATTTT. V usage is TRBV15 and J usage is TRBJ2-3, with a possible D match to TRBD2 (6 bases). The CDR3 spans 16 residues. Trimming cost V 3 bases and J 0 bases, with 13 bases left between them. Germline assignment: CDR1 LNHNV and CDR2 YYDKDF (reference sequence).

This clonotype was observed a handful of times. The chain combines TRBV12-3 or TRBV12-4 with TRBJ1-4, with 10 bases that match TRBD1. Germline trimming cut 6 bases from V and 15 bases from J; bases unmatched to any gene: 4. The CDR3 has 11 residues. This CDR3 is CASSPGTGVFF. The CDR3 nucleotides are TGTGCCAGCAGCCCCGGGACAGGGGTGTTTTTT.

J is TRBJ2-7 and V is TRBV7-9; 7 bases match TRBD1. This CDR3 has 14 amino acids. The junction had 4 bases not matched to a gene; V was cut back by 2 bases and J by 3 bases. Germline CDR1 SEHNR, CDR2 FQNEAQ (reference sequence). The chain's CDR3 is CASSLSDRDYEQYF. The CDR3 DNA follows: TGTGCCAGCAGCTTAAGCGACAGGGACTACGAGCAGTACTTC.

A few counts support this clonotype. Here the CDR3 DNA reads TGCGCCAGCAGCTTACTAGAGAGCACAGATACGCAGTATTTT. Residues: CASSLLESTDTQYF. The chain links TRBV5-1 to TRBJ2-3; D may be TRBD2 (5 bases). The CDR3 extends over 14 amino acids. V was shortened by 2 bases and J by 0 bases, with 7 bases between the two germline ends. Germline V gene lookup returns CDR1 SGHRS and CDR2 YFSETQ.

This clonotype was found a few times. V usage is TRBV7-2 and J usage is TRBJ2-1, with D perhaps matching TRBD2 (6 bases). The CDR3 is 13 residues long. CDR1 is SGHTA and CDR2 is FQGNSA in the germline V gene. V lost 4 bases, J lost 8 bases, and 12 bases lay in between. Here the CDR3 DNA reads TGTGCCAGCAGCTCGGGACTTCGCCATGAGCAGTTCTTC. Protein product: CASSSGLRHEQFF. The entire variable domain, with the rest obtained from reference TRBV7-2 and TRBJ2-1, is as follows: GAGVSQSPSNKVTEKGKDVELRCDPISGHTALYWYRQSLGQGLEFLIYFQGNSAPDKSGLPSDRFSAERTGGSVSTLTIQRTQQEDSAVYLCASSSGLRHEQFFGPGTRLTVL.

This chain links TRBV12-3 or TRBV12-4 with TRBJ2-3; D not certain. CDR3 length: 14 amino acids. Trimming removed 6 bases from V and 0 bases from J, with 10 bases in between. The CDR3 DNA reads as TGTGCCAGCAGCTCAATGACTAGCACAGATACGCAGTATTTT. Its protein product is CASSSMTSTDTQYF.

The chain combines TRBV5-1 with TRBJ1-2, with TRBD1 matching over 10 bases. Germline assignment: CDR1 SGHRS and CDR2 YFSETQ. The CDR3 length is 20 residues. V shed 1 base, J shed 2 bases, and the junction held 17 bases outside the gene matches. The CDR3 DNA is TGCGCCAGCAGCTTGCCAACCGAGCCGGGACAGGGGAAAGACAACTATGGCTACACCTTC. This sequence encodes CASSLPTEPGQGKDNYGYTF.

This clonotype was observed many times. The J gene is TRBJ2-3, the V gene TRBV7-9; tentative D call: TRBD1 (5 bases). Between the trimmed V and J ends, which lost 5 bases and 6 bases, there was a span of 15 bases. CDR1 and CDR2 (germline): SEHNR, FQNEAQ (reference sequence). This CDR3 comprises 14 residues. This CDR3 reads CASSPDGAPDTQYF. In DNA, the CDR3 is TGTGCCAGCAGCCCTGATGGGGCGCCGGATACGCAGTATTTT.

The chain recombines TRBV12-3 or TRBV12-4 with TRBJ1-4; D unresolved. V lost 6 bases, J lost 8 bases, and 28 bases lay in between. The CDR3 spans 18 residues. The DNA of the CDR3 is TGTGCCAGCAGACGCAACTCCCCCCCCCCGGGGATAGGGGAAAAACTGTTTTTT. As protein: CASRRNSPPPGIGEKLFF.

Ten or more counts support this clonotype. The junction and the germline gene differ at one end; a read error may be behind it. The chain has TRBV5-1 and TRBJ2-6, with a tentative D call TRBD1 (5 bases). CDR1 is SGHRS, CDR2 YFSETQ, per germline. This CDR3 is 14 amino acids long. The CDR3 protein is CASSDSSGANVLTF. In nucleotides, the CDR3 is TGTGCCAGCAGTGACAGCTCTGGGGCCAACGTCCTGACTTTC.